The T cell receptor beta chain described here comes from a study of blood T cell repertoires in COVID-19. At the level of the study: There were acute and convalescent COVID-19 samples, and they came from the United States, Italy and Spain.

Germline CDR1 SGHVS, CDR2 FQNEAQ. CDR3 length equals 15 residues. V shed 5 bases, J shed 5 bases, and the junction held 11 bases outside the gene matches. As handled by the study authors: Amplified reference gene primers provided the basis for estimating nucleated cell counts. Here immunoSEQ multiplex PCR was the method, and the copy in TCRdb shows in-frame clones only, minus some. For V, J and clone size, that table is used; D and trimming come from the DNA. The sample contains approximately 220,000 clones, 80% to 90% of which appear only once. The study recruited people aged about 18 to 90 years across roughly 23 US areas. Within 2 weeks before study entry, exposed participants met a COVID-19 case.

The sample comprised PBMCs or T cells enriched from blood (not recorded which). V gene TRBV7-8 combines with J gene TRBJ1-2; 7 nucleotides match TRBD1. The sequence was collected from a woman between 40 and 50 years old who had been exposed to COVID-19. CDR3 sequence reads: CASSMGTDHWYGYTF. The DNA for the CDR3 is TGTGCCAGCAGCATGGGGACAGATCACTGGTATGGCTACACCTTC. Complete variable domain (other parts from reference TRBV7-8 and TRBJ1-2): GAGVSQSPRYKVAKRGQDVALRCDPISGHVSLFWYQQALGQGPEFLTYFQNEAQLDKSGLPSDRFFAERPEGSVSTLKIQRTQQEDSAVYLCASSMGTDHWYGYTFGSGTRLTVV.